This T cell receptor (beta chain) was obtained from a study of blood T cell repertoires in COVID-19. Trimming removed 5 bases from V and 6 bases from J; junction bases left unmatched: 5. This CDR3 has 13 residues. Germline lookup yields CDR1 SGHAT and CDR2 FQNNGV. Clones were read by immunoSEQ multiplex PCR, and TCRdb kept only the in-frame ones, dropping some. The sample consists of roughly 230,000 clones, about 88% of them appearing once. The chain is built from TRBV11-2 and TRBJ1-1; 8 bases agree with TRBD1. The sequenced sample consisted of PBMCs or T cells enriched from blood (not recorded which). The source is a woman aged 50 to 60 who had been exposed to COVID-19. As DNA, the CDR3 is TGTGCCAGCAGCCGGACAGGGACCCCTGAAGCTTTCTTT. Its protein is CASSRTGTPEAFF.